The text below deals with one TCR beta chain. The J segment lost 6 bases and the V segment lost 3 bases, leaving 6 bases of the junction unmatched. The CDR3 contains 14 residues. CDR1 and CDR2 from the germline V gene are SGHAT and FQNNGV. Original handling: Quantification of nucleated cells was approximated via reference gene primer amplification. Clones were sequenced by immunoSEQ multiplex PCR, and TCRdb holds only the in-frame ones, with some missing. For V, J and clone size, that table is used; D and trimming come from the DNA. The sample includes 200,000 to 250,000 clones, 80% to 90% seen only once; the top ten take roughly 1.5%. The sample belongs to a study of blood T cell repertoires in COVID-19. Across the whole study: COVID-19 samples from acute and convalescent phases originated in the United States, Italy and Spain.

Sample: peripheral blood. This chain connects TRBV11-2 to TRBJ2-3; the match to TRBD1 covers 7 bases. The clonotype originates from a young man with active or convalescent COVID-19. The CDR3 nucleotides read TGTGCCAGCAGCTTCCCAGGGGGTTCGGATACGCAGTATTTT. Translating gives CASSFPGGSDTQYF.